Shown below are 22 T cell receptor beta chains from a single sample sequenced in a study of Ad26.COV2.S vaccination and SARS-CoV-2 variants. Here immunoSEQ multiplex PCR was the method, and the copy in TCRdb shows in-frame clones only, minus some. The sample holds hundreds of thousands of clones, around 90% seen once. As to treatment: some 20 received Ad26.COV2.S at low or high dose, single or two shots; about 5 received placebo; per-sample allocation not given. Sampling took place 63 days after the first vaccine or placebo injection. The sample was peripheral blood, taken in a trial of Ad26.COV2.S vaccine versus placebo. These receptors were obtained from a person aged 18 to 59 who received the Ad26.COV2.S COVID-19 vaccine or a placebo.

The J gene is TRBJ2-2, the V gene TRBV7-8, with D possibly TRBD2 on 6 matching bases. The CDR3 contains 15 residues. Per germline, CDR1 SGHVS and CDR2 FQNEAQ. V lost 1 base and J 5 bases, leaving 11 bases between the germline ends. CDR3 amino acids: CASSLVGGETGELFF. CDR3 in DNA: TGTGCCAGCAGCTTAGTGGGGGGAGAAACCGGGGAGCTGTTTTTT.

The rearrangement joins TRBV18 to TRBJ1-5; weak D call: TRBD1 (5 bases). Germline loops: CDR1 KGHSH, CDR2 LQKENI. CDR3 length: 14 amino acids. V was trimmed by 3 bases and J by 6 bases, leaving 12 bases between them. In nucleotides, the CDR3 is TGTGCCAGCTCACCCAGGGACTTGGGTCAGCCCCAGCATTTT. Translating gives CASSPRDLGQPQHF.

The CDR3 DNA follows: TGTGCCAGCAGCTTAAGAGGGATCGATTCACCCCTCCACTTT. It codes for CASSLRGIDSPLHF. This sequence joins TRBV7-2 and TRBJ1-6, with D hard to call. CDR3 size: 14 residues. Germline loops: CDR1 SGHTA, CDR2 FQGNSA. V was trimmed by 2 bases and J by 8 bases, leaving 10 bases between them.

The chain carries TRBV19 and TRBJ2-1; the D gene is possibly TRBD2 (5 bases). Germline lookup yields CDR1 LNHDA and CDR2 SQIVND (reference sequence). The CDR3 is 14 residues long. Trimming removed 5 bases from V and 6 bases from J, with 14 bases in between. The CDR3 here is CASSLGNRANEQFF. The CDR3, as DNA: TGTGCCAGTAGTCTCGGGAACCGGGCCAATGAGCAGTTCTTC.

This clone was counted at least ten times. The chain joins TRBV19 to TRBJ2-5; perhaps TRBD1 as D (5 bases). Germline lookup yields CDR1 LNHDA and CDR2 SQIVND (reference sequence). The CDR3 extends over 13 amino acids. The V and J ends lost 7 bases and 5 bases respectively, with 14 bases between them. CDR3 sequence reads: CASNGRKGETQYF. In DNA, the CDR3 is TGTGCCAGTAACGGCAGAAAGGGGGAGACCCAGTACTTC. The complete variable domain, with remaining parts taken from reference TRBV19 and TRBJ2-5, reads DGGITQSPKYLFRKEGQNVTLSCEQNLNHDAMYWYRQDPGQGLRLIYYSQIVNDFQKGDIAEGYSVSREKKESFPLTVTSAQKNPTAFYLCASNGRKGETQYFGPGTRLLVL.

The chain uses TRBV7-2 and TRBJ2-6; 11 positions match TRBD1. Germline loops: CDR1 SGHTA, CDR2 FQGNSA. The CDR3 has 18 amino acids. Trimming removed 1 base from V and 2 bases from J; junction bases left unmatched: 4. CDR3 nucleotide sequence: TGTGCCAGCAGCTTAGAGGCGGACAGGGGGCCTGGGGCCAACGTCCTGACTTTC. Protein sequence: CASSLEADRGPGANVLTF.

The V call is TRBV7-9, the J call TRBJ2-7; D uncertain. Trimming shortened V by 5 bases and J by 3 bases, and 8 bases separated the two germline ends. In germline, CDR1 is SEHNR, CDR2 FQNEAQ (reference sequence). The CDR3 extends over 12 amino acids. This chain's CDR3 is CASSPPGYEQYF. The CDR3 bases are TGTGCCAGCAGCCCCCCCGGCTACGAGCAGTACTTC.

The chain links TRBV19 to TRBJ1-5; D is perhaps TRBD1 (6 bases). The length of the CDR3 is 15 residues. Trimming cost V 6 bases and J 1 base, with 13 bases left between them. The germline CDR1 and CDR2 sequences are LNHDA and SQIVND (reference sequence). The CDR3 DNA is TGTGCCAGTAGAACAGGGTTGGGGAGCAATCAGCCCCAGCATTTT. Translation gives CASRTGLGSNQPQHF.

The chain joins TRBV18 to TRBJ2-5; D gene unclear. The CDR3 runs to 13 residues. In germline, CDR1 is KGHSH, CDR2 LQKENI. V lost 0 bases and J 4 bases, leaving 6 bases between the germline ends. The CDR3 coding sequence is TGTGCCAGCTCACCACCGGGCTCAGAGACCCAGTACTTC. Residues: CASSPPGSETQYF. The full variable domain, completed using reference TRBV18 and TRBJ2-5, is NAGVMQNPRHLVRRRGQEARLRCSPMKGHSHVYWYRQLPEEGLKFMVYLQKENIIDESGMPKERFSAEFPKEGPSILRIQQVVRGDSAAYFCASSPPGSETQYFGPGTRLLVL.

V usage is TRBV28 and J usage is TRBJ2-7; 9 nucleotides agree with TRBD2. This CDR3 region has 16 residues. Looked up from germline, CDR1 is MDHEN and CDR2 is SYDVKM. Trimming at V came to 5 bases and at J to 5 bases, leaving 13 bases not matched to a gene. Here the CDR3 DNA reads TGTGCCAGCAGTGGTTCGGAGGAGCGGGAGGCGAACGAGCAGTACTTC. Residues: CASSGSEEREANEQYF. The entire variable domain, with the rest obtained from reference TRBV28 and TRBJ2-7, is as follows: DVKVTQSSRYLVKRTGEKVFLECVQDMDHENMFWYRQDPGLGLRLIYFSYDVKMKEKGDIPEGYSVSREKKERFSLILESASTNQTSMYLCASSGSEEREANEQYFGPGTRLTVT.

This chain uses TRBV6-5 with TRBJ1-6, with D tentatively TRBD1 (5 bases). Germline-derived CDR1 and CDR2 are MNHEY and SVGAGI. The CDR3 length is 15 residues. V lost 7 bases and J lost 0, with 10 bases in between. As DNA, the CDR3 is TGTGCCAGCAATTCGGGGGGCTCCTATAATTCACCCCTCCACTTT. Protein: CASNSGGSYNSPLHF.

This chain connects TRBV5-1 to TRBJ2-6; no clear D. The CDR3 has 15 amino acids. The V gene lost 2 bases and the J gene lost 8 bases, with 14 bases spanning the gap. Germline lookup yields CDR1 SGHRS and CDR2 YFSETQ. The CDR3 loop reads CASSLITSGPNVLTF. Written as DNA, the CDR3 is TGCGCCAGCAGCTTAATCACCTCCGGGCCCAACGTCCTGACTTTC.

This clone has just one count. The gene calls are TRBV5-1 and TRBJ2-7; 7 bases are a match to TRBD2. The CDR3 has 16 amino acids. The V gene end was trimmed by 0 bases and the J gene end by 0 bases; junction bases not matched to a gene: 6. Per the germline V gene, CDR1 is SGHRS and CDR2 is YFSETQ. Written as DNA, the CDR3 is TGCGCCAGCAGCTTGGTGGGAGGGATAAACTCCTACGAGCAGTACTTC. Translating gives CASSLVGGINSYEQYF.

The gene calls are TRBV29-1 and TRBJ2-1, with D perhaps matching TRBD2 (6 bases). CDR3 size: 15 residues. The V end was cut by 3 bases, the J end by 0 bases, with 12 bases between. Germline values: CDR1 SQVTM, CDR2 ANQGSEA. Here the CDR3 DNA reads TGCAGCGTTGAGGCCCCGGGACTCTCCTACAATGAGCAGTTCTTC. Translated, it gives CSVEAPGLSYNEQFF.

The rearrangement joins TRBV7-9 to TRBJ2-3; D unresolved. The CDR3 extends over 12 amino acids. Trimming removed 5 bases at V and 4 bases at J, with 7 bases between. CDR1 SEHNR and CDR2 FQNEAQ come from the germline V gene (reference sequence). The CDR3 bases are TGTGCCAGCAGCCCCGATCCAGATACGCAGTATTTT. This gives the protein CASSPDPDTQYF.

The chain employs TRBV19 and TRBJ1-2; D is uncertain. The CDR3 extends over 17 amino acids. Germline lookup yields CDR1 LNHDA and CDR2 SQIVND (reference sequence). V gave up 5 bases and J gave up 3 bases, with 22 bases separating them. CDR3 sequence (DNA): TGTGCCAGTAGTCGTCCTAGACTAGGCCGAGTCGACTATGGCTACACCTTC. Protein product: CASSRPRLGRVDYGYTF.

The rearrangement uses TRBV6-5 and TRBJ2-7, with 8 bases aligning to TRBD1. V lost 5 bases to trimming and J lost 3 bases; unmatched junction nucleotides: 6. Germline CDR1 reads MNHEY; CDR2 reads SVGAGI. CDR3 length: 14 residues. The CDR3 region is CASSREQGDYEQYF. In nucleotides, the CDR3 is TGTGCCAGCAGTCGGGAACAGGGGGACTACGAGCAGTACTTC.

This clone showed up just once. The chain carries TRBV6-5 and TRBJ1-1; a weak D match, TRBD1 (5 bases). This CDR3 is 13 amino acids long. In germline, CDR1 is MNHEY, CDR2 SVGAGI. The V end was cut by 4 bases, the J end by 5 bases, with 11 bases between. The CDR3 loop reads CASSFRGPTEAFF. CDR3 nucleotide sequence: TGTGCCAGCAGTTTTAGGGGACCGACTGAAGCTTTCTTT.

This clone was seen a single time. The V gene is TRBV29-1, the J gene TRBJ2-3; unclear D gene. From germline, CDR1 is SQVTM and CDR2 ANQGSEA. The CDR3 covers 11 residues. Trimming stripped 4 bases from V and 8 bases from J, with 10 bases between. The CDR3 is CSVALEATQYF. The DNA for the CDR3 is TGCAGCGTTGCCCTAGAGGCTACGCAGTATTTT.

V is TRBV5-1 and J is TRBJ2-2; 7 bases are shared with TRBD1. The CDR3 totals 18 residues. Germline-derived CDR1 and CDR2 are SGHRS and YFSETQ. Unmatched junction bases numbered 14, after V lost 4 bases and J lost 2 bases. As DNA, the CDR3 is TGCGCCAGCAGCCAGACAAGGACAGGCACGGCCAACACCGGGGAGCTGTTTTTT. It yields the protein CASSQTRTGTANTGELFF.

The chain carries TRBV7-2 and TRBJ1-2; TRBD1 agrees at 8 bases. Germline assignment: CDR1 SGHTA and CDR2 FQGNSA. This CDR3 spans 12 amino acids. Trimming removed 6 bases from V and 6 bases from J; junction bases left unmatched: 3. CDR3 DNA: TGTGCCAGCAGGAAGACAGGGGATGGCTACACCTTC. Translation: CASRKTGDGYTF.

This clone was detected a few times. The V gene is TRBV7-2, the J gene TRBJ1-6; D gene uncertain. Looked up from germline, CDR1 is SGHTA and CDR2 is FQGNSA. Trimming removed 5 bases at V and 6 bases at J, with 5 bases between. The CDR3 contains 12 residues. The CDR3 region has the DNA TGTGCCAGCAGCACTCTTAATTCACCCCTCCACTTT. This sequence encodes CASSTLNSPLHF. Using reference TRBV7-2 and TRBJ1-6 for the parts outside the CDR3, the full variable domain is GAGVSQSPSNKVTEKGKDVELRCDPISGHTALYWYRQSLGQGLEFLIYFQGNSAPDKSGLPSDRFSAERTGGSVSTLTIQRTQQEDSAVYLCASSTLNSPLHFGNGTRLTVT.